Below, 2 T cell receptor beta chains from the same sample are listed, as sequenced in a study of blood T cells in healthy people across ages. Next came a second PCR, run for roughly 6 to 11 cycles, which used a sample-barcoded 5' primer along with a J-beta primer mix. TCRdb independently ran MiXCR on the 5' RACE reads; one entry per CDR3 protein. This sample has about 1.5 million distinct CDR3 sequences, with roughly 40% found just once. Material for sequencing was blood. All receptors come from a woman aged 18-29 years in good health.

The chain links TRBV2 to TRBJ2-4, with a possible D match to TRBD1 (9 bases). CDR1 is SNHLY, CDR2 FYNNEI, per germline. The CDR3 has 15 amino acids. V lost 7 bases, J lost 13 bases, and 26 bases lay in between. Written as DNA, the CDR3 is TGTGCCAGCACCGCGGGGGGACAGGGTGATGTGGGGCAGTACTTC. It encodes CASTAGGQGDVGQYF. Using reference TRBV2 and TRBJ2-4 for the parts outside the CDR3, the full variable domain is EPEVTQTPSHQVTQMGQEVILRCVPISNHLYFYWYRQILGQKVEFLVSFYNNEISEKSEIFDDQFSVERPDGSNFTLKIRSTKLEDSAMYFCASTAGGQGDVGQYFGAGTRLSVL.

V is TRBV12-3 or TRBV12-4 and J is TRBJ2-3; 12 bases are a match to TRBD2. The CDR3 is 17 residues long. V was pared by 4 bases and J by 2 bases, with 7 bases of the junction left unmatched. The CDR3 DNA reads TGTGCCAGCAGTTCGCCACTAGCGGGGGGATTCACAGATACGCAGTATTTT. This translates into CASSSPLAGGFTDTQYF.